Presented here are 19 T cell receptor beta chains from one specimen sequenced in a study of T-cell memory formation after mild COVID-19. One entry per CDR3 protein, called by TCRdb with MiXCR from the 5' RACE reads. The sample has roughly 380,000 distinct CDR3 sequences, 28% seen once. Sequenced: PBMCs or a T cell subset sorted from them (not recorded which). The receptors stem from an adult woman who had mild COVID-19 (a few samples of this study predate the infection). Cell type and time point are not known.

This rearrangement joins TRBV24-1 to TRBJ2-2; 10 nucleotides line up with TRBD2. CDR1 is KGHDR, CDR2 SFDVKD, per germline. The CDR3 is made up of 17 amino acids. The junction had 5 bases not matched to a gene; V was cut back by 3 bases and J by 2 bases. The chain's CDR3 is CATSDPGLADNTGELFF. CDR3 nucleotide sequence: TGTGCCACCAGTGATCCCGGACTAGCGGATAACACCGGGGAGCTGTTTTTT.

This clonotype was seen at least ten times. The chain employs TRBV4-1 and TRBJ2-1; tentative D call: TRBD2 (5 bases). CDR1 and CDR2 from the germline V gene are MGHRA and YSYEKL. Trimming took 0 bases from V and 3 from J, leaving 12 bases between them. The CDR3 has 16 residues. The CDR3 nucleotides are TGCGCCAGCAGCCAAGATTACGCGGGTCGCTACAATGAGCAGTTCTTC. This translates into CASSQDYAGRYNEQFF.

This sequence joins TRBV14 and TRBJ2-6; D is ambiguous. Germline V gene lookup returns CDR1 SGHDN and CDR2 FVKESK. The CDR3 spans 16 residues. V was pared by 3 bases and J by 2 bases, with 11 bases between. CDR3 region: CASSQEVRAGANVLTF. The CDR3 nucleotides read TGTGCCAGCAGCCAGGAAGTAAGGGCTGGGGCCAACGTCCTGACTTTC.

This clonotype was counted many times. This sequence joins TRBV12-3 or TRBV12-4 and TRBJ2-2; 8 nucleotides match TRBD2. This CDR3 is 15 amino acids long. Germline trimming cut 7 bases from V and 3 bases from J; bases unmatched to any gene: 7. CDR3 protein: CASIISGAHTGELFF. In DNA form, the CDR3 reads TGTGCCAGCATCATTAGCGGGGCACACACCGGGGAGCTGTTTTTT.

This clonotype appeared a few times. The rearrangement uses TRBV7-6 and TRBJ2-7; 12 bases are shared with TRBD1. The CDR3 runs to 13 residues. Per the germline V gene, CDR1 is SGHVS and CDR2 is FNYEAQ. V dropped 6 bases and J dropped 5; count of bases not matched to a gene: 2. For the CDR3, the DNA is TGTGCCAGCAGGGGACAGGGGGCCCACGAGCAGTACTTC. This gives the protein CASRGQGAHEQYF.

This clonotype was observed a handful of times. The chain carries TRBV7-2 and TRBJ2-5, with TRBD2 identical over 13 bases. The J segment lost 6 bases and the V segment lost 5 bases, leaving 9 bases of the junction unmatched. This CDR3 is 16 amino acids long. Per the germline V gene, CDR1 is SGHTA and CDR2 is FQGNSA. The CDR3 sequence: CASSQGTSGNEKTQYF. In DNA, the CDR3 is TGTGCCAGCAGCCAAGGGACTAGCGGGAATGAAAAGACCCAGTACTTC.

This clonotype turned up a few times. The rearrangement uses TRBV7-9 and TRBJ2-5; 9 bases fit TRBD1. CDR3 length equals 16 residues. Trimming removed 5 bases from V and 1 base from J; junction bases left unmatched: 8. Germline CDR1 and CDR2: SEHNR and FQNEAQ (reference sequence). CDR3 sequence (DNA): TGTGCCAGCAGCAAGCCGGGACAGGGTCCCCAAGAGACCCAGTACTTC. This sequence encodes CASSKPGQGPQETQYF.

This clonotype was picked up many times. The V call is TRBV3-1, the J call TRBJ1-5, with 8 bases identical to TRBD1. Germline V CDR1 and CDR2: LGHDT, YNNKEL (reference sequence). The CDR3 has 16 residues. V trimming: 1 base; J trimming: 6 bases; junction bases outside the gene matches: 8. CDR3 nucleotide sequence: TGTGCCAGCAGCCAAGGGGCCCCAGGGGGCGGTCAGCCCCAGCATTTT. Its protein is CASSQGAPGGGQPQHF.

This chain links TRBV7-9 with TRBJ2-7, with 7 bases lining up with TRBD1. V trimming: 3 bases; J trimming: 2 bases; junction bases outside the gene matches: 10. In germline, CDR1 is SEHNR, CDR2 FQNEAQ (reference sequence). The CDR3 has 16 amino acids. CDR3 nucleotide sequence: TGTGCCAGCAGCTTGGCCCCAGGGGGAGAGACCTACGAGCAGTACTTC. Protein product: CASSLAPGGETYEQYF.

This clonotype was observed a handful of times. The V gene is TRBV7-3, the J gene TRBJ2-5; D possibly matches TRBD1 or TRBD2 (5 bases each). CDR3 length: 16 residues. In germline, CDR1 is SGHTA, CDR2 FQGTGA. Deletions cut 5 bases from V and 5 bases from J, with 21 bases between. The CDR3 DNA reads as TGTGCCAGCAGCCCGGGGCTAGCAGGCTTTCCGGAGACCCAGTACTTC. Residues: CASSPGLAGFPETQYF.

The J gene is TRBJ1-5, the V gene TRBV2; D unresolved. Between the trimmed V and J ends, which lost 2 bases and 6 bases, there was a span of 8 bases. The germline CDR1 and CDR2 sequences are SNHLY and FYNNEI. The CDR3 length is 13 residues. CDR3 sequence reads: CASSEIVSQPQHF. The CDR3, as DNA: TGTGCCAGCAGTGAAATTGTCAGTCAGCCCCAGCATTTT.

The chain carries TRBV4-2 and TRBJ2-1; D ambiguous. Germline V CDR1 and CDR2: LGHNA, YNFKEQ. The CDR3 is 15 amino acids. V was pared by 0 bases and J by 8 bases, with 14 bases between. The CDR3 is CASSQDFGRPDEQFF. The DNA for the CDR3 is TGTGCCAGCAGCCAAGATTTTGGGCGCCCGGATGAGCAGTTCTTC.

In this sample, this clonotype turned up a few times. This chain connects TRBV19 to TRBJ2-7; D tentatively reads TRBD1 or TRBD2 (5 bases each). Germline V gene lookup returns CDR1 LNHDA and CDR2 SQIVND (reference sequence). Trimming took off 4 bases at V and 3 bases at J, with 10 bases between the two ends. This CDR3 spans 13 amino acids. CDR3 sequence (DNA): TGTGCCAGTAGTACGGGACCGAACTACGAGCAGTACTTC. Translating gives CASSTGPNYEQYF. The whole variable domain, remainder taken from reference TRBV19 and TRBJ2-7, is DGGITQSPKYLFRKEGQNVTLSCEQNLNHDAMYWYRQDPGQGLRLIYYSQIVNDFQKGDIAEGYSVSREKKESFPLTVTSAQKNPTAFYLCASSTGPNYEQYFGPGTRLTVT.

This clonotype has more than one count but fewer than ten. The chain combines TRBV4-1 with TRBJ2-3; D ambiguous. Germline V gene lookup returns CDR1 MGHRA and CDR2 YSYEKL. This CDR3 region has 14 residues. Trimming shortened V by 3 bases and J by 4 bases, and 11 bases separated the two germline ends. CDR3 DNA sequence: TGCGCCAGCAGCCAGTCCCCCTCAGCAGATACGCAGTATTTT. Translation gives CASSQSPSADTQYF.

This clonotype was detected only a few times. At one boundary the junction diverges from the germline segment, which might be a read error. The chain uses TRBV20-1 and TRBJ2-7, with 8 bases identical to TRBD1. The CDR3 has 13 residues. Germline assignment: CDR1 DFQATT and CDR2 SNEGSKA (reference sequence). The CDR3 DNA reads as TGCAGTGCCAGAGACAGGGGAAAGGACGAGCAGTACTTC. Its translation: CSARDRGKDEQYF.

This chain uses TRBV14 with TRBJ2-1, with D possibly matching TRBD2 (6 bases). Trimming left V 2 bases short and J 8 bases short, with 16 bases between. Germline V gene sequence: CDR1 SGHDN, CDR2 FVKESK. This CDR3 is built from 15 residues. CDR3 amino acids: CASSQKRRAIDEQFF. CDR3 DNA sequence: TGTGCCAGCAGCCAAAAAAGGAGGGCTATCGATGAGCAGTTCTTC.

The rearrangement uses TRBV30 and TRBJ2-7; D is possibly TRBD1 (6 bases). Germline V gives CDR1 GTSNPN, CDR2 SVGIG (reference sequence). V was pared by 4 bases and J by 2 bases, with 18 bases between. This CDR3 contains 15 residues. CDR3: CAWTVGQLGTYEQYF. In DNA form, the CDR3 reads TGTGCCTGGACCGTCGGACAGTTAGGAACCTACGAGCAGTACTTC. Full variable domain (missing parts from reference TRBV30 and TRBJ2-7): SQTIHQWPATLVQPVGSPLSLECTVEGTSNPNLYWYRQAAGRGLQLLFYSVGIGQISSEVPQNLSASRPQDRQFILSSKKLLLSDSGFYLCAWTVGQLGTYEQYFGPGTRLTVT.

This clonotype appeared a few times. This chain uses TRBV9 with TRBJ2-1, with D hard to call. CDR1 and CDR2 from the germline V gene are SGDLS and YYNGEE. This CDR3 contains 13 residues. V lost 2 bases, J lost 6 bases, and 9 bases lay in between. The CDR3 DNA reads as TGTGCCAGCAGCGTGGATGGAGTCAATGAGCAGTTCTTC. Amino acids: CASSVDGVNEQFF.

This clonotype occurred a few times. This rearrangement joins TRBV29-1 to TRBJ2-2; weak D call: TRBD2 (6 bases). Germline CDR1 and CDR2: SQVTM and ANQGSEA. V dropped 8 bases and J dropped 2 bases, with 15 bases sitting between them. The CDR3 has 14 amino acids. CDR3 sequence reads: CSPRSGGNTGELFF. The CDR3 bases are TGCAGCCCTCGATCCGGGGGAAACACCGGGGAGCTGTTTTTT.